This entry lists 31 T cell receptor beta chains sequenced from one sample in a study of siplizumab effects on memory and regulatory T cells. The protocol was immunoSEQ multiplex PCR, while the TCRdb copy is restricted to in-frame clones and leaves out a portion. The table has under 95,000 clones, nearly 95% seen once. The sample consisted of non-Treg CD4+ T cells sorted from blood. All receptors derive from a human donor in good health.

The rearrangement uses TRBV29-1 and TRBJ1-2, with D maybe TRBD1 (5 bases). CDR1 is SQVTM and CDR2 is ANQGSEA in the germline V gene. V lost 0 bases to trimming and J lost 8 bases, with 19 bases between them. The length of the CDR3 is 15 residues. CDR3 sequence reads: CSVEDRRRGIGGYTF. The DNA of the CDR3 is TGCAGCGTTGAAGATCGAAGAAGGGGAATAGGCGGCTACACCTTC.

The rearrangement joins TRBV19 to TRBJ1-1, with D maybe TRBD1 (5 bases). With 3 bases removed from V and 6 bases from J, the gap between germline ends came to 17 bases. This CDR3 contains 15 residues. From germline, CDR1 is LNHDA and CDR2 SQIVND (reference sequence). CDR3 amino acids: CASSIFGTLNAEAFF. In DNA, the CDR3 is TGTGCCAGTAGTATTTTTGGGACTTTAAACGCTGAAGCTTTCTTT.

V usage is TRBV10-3 and J usage is TRBJ2-7; D perhaps matches TRBD2 (5 bases). There are 17 residues in the CDR3. V was cut by 7 bases and J by 6 bases, with 28 bases left in between. The germline V gene encodes CDR1 ENHRY and CDR2 SYGVKD. CDR3 nucleotides: TGTGCCATCACGGTTTCGGCGGGCCTGGGCGCCAATGCCGAGCAGTACTTC. Its protein is CAITVSAGLGANAEQYF.

The chain uses TRBV19 and TRBJ2-7, with unresolved D. V dropped 6 bases and J dropped 1 base, with 4 bases sitting between them. The CDR3 is 11 amino acids. The germline gives CDR1 LNHDA, CDR2 SQIVND (reference sequence). The CDR3 nucleotides are TGTGCCAGTAGCGGGTCCTACGAGCAGTACTTC. Protein: CASSGSYEQYF. Looking up the rest from reference TRBV19 and TRBJ2-7 gives the full variable domain: DGGITQSPKYLFRKEGQNVTLSCEQNLNHDAMYWYRQDPGQGLRLIYYSQIVNDFQKGDIAEGYSVSREKKESFPLTVTSAQKNPTAFYLCASSGSYEQYFGPGTRLTVT.

This sequence joins TRBV2 and TRBJ1-1; D is unclear. CDR3 length: 12 amino acids. Germline V lookup: CDR1 SNHLY, CDR2 FYNNEI. V gave up 5 bases and J gave up 7 bases, with 11 bases separating them. The CDR3 DNA is TGTGCCAGCAGTAAGGACCGAGGTGAAGCTTTCTTT. Residues: CASSKDRGEAFF.

The rearrangement uses TRBV30 and TRBJ1-6; no firm D call. V lost 1 base to trimming and J lost 5 bases, with 9 bases between them. The CDR3 spans 14 residues. Germline V gene lookup returns CDR1 GTSNPN and CDR2 SVGIG (reference sequence). CDR3 region: CAWSGEVNNSPLHF. CDR3 in DNA: TGTGCCTGGAGTGGCGAAGTAAATAATTCACCCCTCCACTTT.

CDR3 amino acids: CASSFGGVGTEAFF. The CDR3 DNA reads as TGTGCCAGCAGCTTTGGCGGCGTGGGCACTGAAGCTTTCTTT. This chain links TRBV7-9 with TRBJ1-1; D ambiguous. The germline V gene encodes CDR1 SEHNR and CDR2 FQNEAQ (reference sequence). CDR3 size: 14 residues. V was trimmed by 3 bases and J by 4 bases, leaving 12 bases between them.

The CDR3 DNA sequence: TGTGCCAGCAGTTACGTGGGGACGGAATATGGCTACACCTTC. Residues: CASSYVGTEYGYTF. The chain combines TRBV6-6 with TRBJ1-2; the D gene is possibly TRBD1 (5 bases). The V end lost 2 bases, the J end lost 5 bases, and 12 bases lay between the germline ends. Germline CDR1 and CDR2: MNHNY and SVGAGI (reference sequence). This CDR3 is built from 14 residues.

This chain uses TRBV11-2 with TRBJ2-3; no definite D call. Germline V lookup: CDR1 SGHAT, CDR2 FQNNGV. Deletions cut 2 bases from V and 2 bases from J, with 2 bases between. CDR3 length equals 12 residues. CDR3 sequence reads: CASSLSTDTQYF. In DNA form, the CDR3 reads TGTGCCAGCAGCTTATCCACAGATACGCAGTATTTT.

The sample holds a few counts of this clone. The CDR3, as DNA: TGCGCCAGCAGCCAAGCGGCGAACACTGAAGCTTTCTTT. Residues: CASSQAANTEAFF. The chain joins TRBV4-1 to TRBJ1-1; D remains ambiguous. V was pared by 1 base and J by 1 base, with 4 bases between. This CDR3 is built from 13 residues. Germline V gene sequence: CDR1 MGHRA, CDR2 YSYEKL.

The chain employs TRBV18 and TRBJ2-1; D is unclear. Germline V gives CDR1 KGHSH, CDR2 LQKENI. The CDR3 is made up of 16 amino acids. Trimming cost V 2 bases and J 0 bases, with 11 bases left between them. The CDR3 coding sequence is TGTGCCAGCTCACCATCGATCGGCAGCTCCTACAATGAGCAGTTCTTC. Translation gives CASSPSIGSSYNEQFF.

The J gene is TRBJ1-1, the V gene TRBV15; TRBD1 might be the D (5 bases). V was cut by 0 bases and J by 1 base, with 12 bases left in between. Germline V gives CDR1 LNHNV, CDR2 YYDKDF (reference sequence). The CDR3 runs to 16 residues. The CDR3 here is CATSRDPGRGNTEAFF. The CDR3 bases are TGTGCCACCAGCAGAGACCCAGGGCGAGGGAACACTGAAGCTTTCTTT.

Concerning this clone: Other DNA sequences within the sample encode an identical CDR3. The chain couples TRBV7-3 to TRBJ1-2; tentative D call: TRBD1 (6 bases). V shed 5 bases and J shed 2 bases, with 9 bases lying between them. The germline V gene encodes CDR1 SGHTA and CDR2 FQGTGA. This CDR3 is built from 13 residues. CDR3: CASSPDRNYGYTF. The CDR3 bases are TGTGCCAGCAGCCCGGACAGAAACTATGGCTACACCTTC.

This clone was seen once. The chain combines TRBV20-1 with TRBJ2-1, with D unclear. This CDR3 comprises 11 residues. The germline gives CDR1 DFQATT, CDR2 SNEGSKA (reference sequence). Trimming removed 6 bases at V and 7 bases at J, with 10 bases between. CDR3 nucleotides: TGCAGTGCCTCCAGGTCGAATGAGCAGTTCTTC. Translation gives CSASRSNEQFF.

This clone is a singleton in its sample. This chain joins TRBV4-2 and TRBJ2-3; 10 bases are shared with TRBD2. Germline-derived CDR1 and CDR2 are LGHNA and YNFKEQ. V shed 2 bases, J shed 6 bases, and the junction held 5 bases outside the gene matches. This CDR3 comprises 15 residues. The DNA of the CDR3 is TGTGCCAGCAGCCAATCTAGCGGGAGTTTTGATACGCAGTATTTT. Its translation is CASSQSSGSFDTQYF.

The V call is TRBV11-2, the J call TRBJ2-2, with D maybe TRBD1 (6 bases). The V end was cut by 5 bases, the J end by 1 base, with 8 bases between. CDR1 is SGHAT and CDR2 is FQNNGV in the germline V gene. This CDR3 is 14 amino acids long. Here the CDR3 DNA reads TGTGCCAGCAGCGTGACAGGGAACACCGGGGAGCTGTTTTTT. It specifies CASSVTGNTGELFF.

In its sample, this clone was seen once. V gene TRBV7-8 combines with J gene TRBJ2-1; the match to TRBD1 covers 10 bases. CDR3 length equals 20 residues. The V segment lost 6 bases and the J segment 0 bases; nucleotides outside the gene matches: 17. CDR1 is SGHVS and CDR2 is FQNEAQ in the germline V gene. Written as DNA, the CDR3 is TGTGCCAGCAGTTTCAGGACAGGGGGAACTAGTCGACTCTCCTACAATGAGCAGTTCTTC. Protein product: CASSFRTGGTSRLSYNEQFF.

The chain is built from TRBV29-1 and TRBJ2-3; TRBD2 aligns across 12 bases. CDR3 length: 18 residues. Germline CDR1 and CDR2: SQVTM and ANQGSEA. Trimming cost V 6 bases and J 3 bases; bases outside gene matches: 16. CDR3: CSVLTWTSGVTGTDTQYF. In nucleotides, the CDR3 is TGCAGCGTCCTGACATGGACTAGCGGGGTAACGGGGACAGATACGCAGTATTTT.

The chain combines TRBV27 with TRBJ2-7; 9 positions agree with TRBD1. The CDR3 has 15 residues. V lost 2 bases, J lost 2 bases, and 4 bases stayed unmatched. CDR1 is MNHEY and CDR2 is SMNVEV in the germline V gene (reference sequence). The CDR3 DNA is TGTGCCAGCAGTTTAAGGGGACAGGGTACCTACGAGCAGTACTTC. Translated, it gives CASSLRGQGTYEQYF.

CDR3 sequence (DNA): TGCGCCAGCAGCCAAGTCGGCAGGGGATGGAGGGACACTGAAGCTTTCTTT. Translation: CASSQVGRGWRDTEAFF. This sequence joins TRBV4-1 and TRBJ1-1; TRBD1 might be the D (6 bases). V lost 1 base to trimming and J lost 3 bases, with 18 bases between them. Germline CDR1 MGHRA, CDR2 YSYEKL. The CDR3 totals 17 residues.

V is TRBV10-2 and J is TRBJ2-1, with 7 bases that match TRBD2. V shed 4 bases and J 0 bases; nucleotides not matched to a gene: 6. Germline loops: CDR1 WSHSY, CDR2 SAAADI. The CDR3 spans 16 residues. CDR3 DNA sequence: TGCGCCAGCAGTGGGTTGGGCGGGGGCTCCTACAATGAGCAGTTCTTC. Translating gives CASSGLGGGSYNEQFF.

This clone has just one count. This rearrangement joins TRBV5-5 to TRBJ2-5; tentatively, D is TRBD1 or TRBD2 (5 bases each). The CDR3 is 14 residues long. Trimming cost V 4 bases and J 4 bases, with 14 bases left between them. The germline V gene encodes CDR1 SGHKS and CDR2 YYEKEE (reference sequence). CDR3 sequence: CASSPGTFPETQYF. The DNA for the CDR3 is TGTGCCAGCAGCCCCGGGACCTTCCCAGAGACCCAGTACTTC.

This chain links TRBV10-3 with TRBJ1-1; tentatively, D is TRBD1 (6 bases). The CDR3 consists of 11 residues. The V and J ends lost 6 bases and 6 bases respectively, with 8 bases between them. Germline assignment: CDR1 ENHRY and CDR2 SYGVKD. The CDR3 spells CAIRDSAEAFF. The DNA of the CDR3 is TGTGCCATCAGGGACAGTGCTGAAGCTTTCTTT.

The chain employs TRBV5-4 and TRBJ2-2; no reliable D call. V shed 3 bases and J shed 1 base, with 4 bases lying between them. Germline lookup yields CDR1 SGHNT and CDR2 YYREEE (reference sequence). The CDR3 loop spans 13 amino acids. In DNA form, the CDR3 reads TGTGCCAGCAGCTCCAAGAACACCGGGGAGCTGTTTTTT. Its protein is CASSSKNTGELFF.

This clone has just one count. J is TRBJ2-7 and V is TRBV9, with D possibly TRBD1 on 6 matching bases. V was cut by 4 bases and J by 6 bases, with 14 bases left in between. The CDR3 loop spans 13 amino acids. CDR1 and CDR2 from the germline V gene are SGDLS and YYNGEE. The CDR3 DNA sequence: TGTGCCAGCAGCCGGGACATCCAAGGCGAGCAGTACTTC. As protein: CASSRDIQGEQYF. The whole variable domain, filled in from reference TRBV9 and TRBJ2-7, reads DSGVTQTPKHLITATGQRVTLRCSPRSGDLSVYWYQQSLDQGLQFLIQYYNGEERAKGNILERFSAQQFPDLHSELNLSSLELGDSALYFCASSRDIQGEQYFGPGTRLTVT.

This clone was seen only once. The chain employs TRBV6-6 and TRBJ2-2; possibly TRBD1 for D (6 bases). The CDR3 spans 15 residues. Germline CDR1 is MNHNY and CDR2 is SVGAGI (reference sequence). Trimming left V 0 bases short and J 4 bases short, with 9 bases between. The CDR3 nucleotides are TGTGCCAGCAGTTACTCGGGACAAGCCACCGGGGAGCTGTTTTTT. Translated, it gives CASSYSGQATGELFF.

The chain employs TRBV19 and TRBJ1-5; 9 nucleotides agree with TRBD1. The CDR3 spans 15 residues. The V gene's germline CDR1 is LNHDA and CDR2 SQIVND (reference sequence). V lost 7 bases and J lost 2; bases outside the gene matches: 6. In DNA, the CDR3 is TGTGCCAGTACCATGGGACAGGGAGGCAATCAGCCCCAGCATTTT. It is translated as CASTMGQGGNQPQHF.

V gene TRBV7-8 combines with J gene TRBJ2-1; 9 bases map to TRBD2. CDR1 is SGHVS and CDR2 is FQNEAQ in the germline V gene. The V and J ends lost 5 bases and 9 bases, in that order; junction bases with no gene match: 11. The CDR3 has 15 amino acids. In nucleotides, the CDR3 is TGTGCCAGCAGCCAAATTAGCGGGGGACCTGGTGAGCAGTTCTTC. This gives the protein CASSQISGGPGEQFF.

The table lists this clone with a count of one. V usage is TRBV18 and J usage is TRBJ2-7, with D possibly matching TRBD1 (6 bases). V gave up 3 bases and J gave up 3 bases, with 9 bases separating them. The CDR3 runs to 13 residues. The germline CDR1 and CDR2 sequences are KGHSH and LQKENI. As DNA, the CDR3 is TGTGCCAGCTCACCGACGGACAGCTACGAGCAGTACTTC. Translated, it gives CASSPTDSYEQYF.

J is TRBJ2-3 and V is TRBV7-2; D unresolved. The germline V and J ends were trimmed by 3 bases and 5 bases, with 9 bases remaining between them. The CDR3 is made up of 13 amino acids. Per the germline V gene, CDR1 is SGHTA and CDR2 is FQGNSA. CDR3 amino acids: CASSLLGIDTQYF. For the CDR3, the DNA is TGTGCCAGCAGCTTGCTAGGTATAGATACGCAGTATTTT. The entire variable domain, with the rest obtained from reference TRBV7-2 and TRBJ2-3, is as follows: GAGVSQSPSNKVTEKGKDVELRCDPISGHTALYWYRQSLGQGLEFLIYFQGNSAPDKSGLPSDRFSAERTGGSVSTLTIQRTQQEDSAVYLCASSLLGIDTQYFGPGTRLTVL.

This clone was seen just once. V and J are TRBV19 and TRBJ2-5; D gene unclear. Germline V gene sequence: CDR1 LNHDA, CDR2 SQIVND (reference sequence). Trimming removed 10 bases from V and 7 bases from J, with 13 bases in between. This CDR3 comprises 11 residues. The CDR3 DNA reads as TGTGCCACCACAAGTGGGCCGACCCAGTACTTC. Translating gives CATTSGPTQYF.